This T cell receptor (beta chain) was captured by sequencing in a study of blood T cell repertoires in COVID-19. Data came from immunoSEQ multiplex PCR; TCRdb stores just in-frame clones and leaves some out. The sample comprises 310,000 or so clones, 65% to 90% of which are singletons, and over 9.5% rests with the top ten. The ends were cut back, 1 base at V and 8 bases at J, with 6 bases in the middle. CDR3 size: 13 residues. CDR1 is SGHVS, CDR2 FQNEAQ, per germline. This receptor was obtained from a woman aged 18-29 years who had recovered from COVID-19. The specimen was PBMCs or T cells enriched from blood (not recorded which). V gene TRBV7-8 combines with J gene TRBJ1-6, with D hard to call. The chain's CDR3 is CASSLVVDSPLHF. CDR3 DNA sequence: TGTGCCAGCAGCTTAGTGGTAGATTCACCCCTCCACTTT.